This TCR beta chain emerged from a study of blood T cell repertoires in COVID-19. Study summary: The United States, Italy and Spain provided the acute and convalescent COVID-19 samples. The cDNA or gDNA used as material had been derived from T cells, B-cell-depleted T cells, or PBMCs.

CDR1 and CDR2 from the germline V gene are MDHEN and SYDVKM. V shed 3 bases, J shed 6 bases, and the junction held 11 bases outside the gene matches. There are 15 residues in the CDR3. In the study's own analysis: Amplification with reference gene primers provided the estimates of nucleated cell counts. Using immunoSEQ multiplex PCR, the repertoire was profiled, and TCRdb retains in-frame clones only, with some absent. D and trimming come from the DNA, and the V and J calls and clone size come from that table. The sample lists over 70,000 clones; about 80% were seen once. Sample: peripheral blood. This TCR was sampled from a man in his 70s who had recovered from COVID-19. The chain is built from TRBV28 and TRBJ2-7; TRBD1 matches at 7 bases. The CDR3 reads CASSFLQGSLGEQYF. CDR3 nucleotide sequence: TGTGCCAGCAGTTTTTTACAGGGGTCGTTGGGCGAGCAGTACTTC.